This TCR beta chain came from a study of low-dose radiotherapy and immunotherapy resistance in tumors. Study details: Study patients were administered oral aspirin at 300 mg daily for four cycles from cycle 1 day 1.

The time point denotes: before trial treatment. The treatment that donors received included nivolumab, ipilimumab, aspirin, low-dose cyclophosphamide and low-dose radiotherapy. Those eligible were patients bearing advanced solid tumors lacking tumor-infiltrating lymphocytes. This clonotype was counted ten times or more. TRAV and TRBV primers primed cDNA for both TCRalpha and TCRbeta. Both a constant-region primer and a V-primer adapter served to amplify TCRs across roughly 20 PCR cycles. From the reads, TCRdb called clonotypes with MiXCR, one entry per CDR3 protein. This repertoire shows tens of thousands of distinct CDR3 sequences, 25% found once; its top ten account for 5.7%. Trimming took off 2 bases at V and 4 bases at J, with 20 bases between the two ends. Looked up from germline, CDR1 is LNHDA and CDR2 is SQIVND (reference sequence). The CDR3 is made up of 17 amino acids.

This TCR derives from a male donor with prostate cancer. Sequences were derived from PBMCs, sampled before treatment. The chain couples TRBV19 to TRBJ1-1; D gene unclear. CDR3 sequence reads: CASSIRRERILPTEAFF. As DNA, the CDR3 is TGTGCCAGTAGTATAAGACGAGAGAGGATCCTACCCACTGAAGCTTTCTTT.